This T cell receptor (beta chain) is from a study of identical twins. General observations from the study: The same donors were not followed; conclusions instead depended on cross-sectional statistical analysis.

A note on this clonotype: Its antigen is not identified.

TCRdb redid the calling of the 5' RACE reads with MiXCR, one entry per CDR3 protein. Here the sample spans roughly 1,500,000 distinct CDR3 sequences, around 29% being singletons. This CDR3 is 10 amino acids long. The germline CDR1 and CDR2 sequences are DFQATT and SNEGSKA (reference sequence). V was cut by 5 bases and J by 13 bases, with 12 bases left in between. This chain links TRBV20-1 with TRBJ2-1; D is unresolved. Sequenced: cord blood. This TCR derives from a newborn girl in good health. CDR3 amino acids: CSARKETQFF. The DNA for the CDR3 is TGCAGTGCTCGAAAAGAGACCCAGTTCTTC.